This entry describes one TCR beta chain. This entry is derived from a study of blood T cell repertoires in COVID-19. Turning to the study itself: COVID-19 samples collected from the United States, Italy and Spain covered acute and convalescent phases. Sources were T cells, B-cell-depleted T cells, or PBMCs; the material itself was cDNA or gDNA.

Per the authors' pipeline: Estimation of nucleated cell counts relied on the amplification of reference gene primers. Using immunoSEQ multiplex PCR, the repertoire was profiled, and TCRdb retains in-frame clones only, with some absent. The D gene and trimming were derived from the DNA, and the V and J assignments and clone size from that table. Among roughly 41,000 clones listed, 70% to 90% were seen once. Germline assignment: CDR1 SGHTA and CDR2 FQGTGA. The CDR3 loop spans 16 amino acids. V lost 5 bases and J lost 12, with 26 bases in between. The V gene is TRBV7-3, the J gene TRBJ2-1; maybe TRBD2 (6 bases). Material: peripheral blood. The source is a man in his sixties with active COVID-19. DNA of the CDR3: TGTGCCAGCAGCCCTGGCCAGAGCTCCTGGGGGGAGCGGCAGTTCTTC. Encoded protein: CASSPGQSSWGERQFF.